Below are 6 T cell receptor beta chains sequenced from a single sample in a study of blood T cells in healthy people across ages. The second PCR ran about 6 to 11 cycles with a sample-barcoded 5' primer and J-beta primers. MiXCR, applied by TCRdb to the 5' RACE reads, yields one record per CDR3 protein. The data contain roughly 680,000 distinct CDR3 sequences, 21% of them singletons. Source material: blood. The receptors were gathered from a man in his 70s in good health.

This clonotype was picked up a small number of times. V usage is TRBV4-1 and J usage is TRBJ2-3; 10 bases are shared with TRBD1. The CDR3 runs to 17 residues. Germline V gives CDR1 MGHRA, CDR2 YSYEKL. Losses at the gene ends were 3 bases for V and 0 bases for J; bases not matched to a gene: 6. CDR3 coding DNA: TGCGCCAGCAGCCACCCACCGACAGGGGGCAGCACAGATACGCAGTATTTT. It encodes CASSHPPTGGSTDTQYF.

In this sample, this clonotype turned up a few times. The genes are TRBV7-9 and TRBJ2-3; 8 bases map to TRBD2. The germline gives CDR1 SEHNR, CDR2 FQNEAQ (reference sequence). The CDR3 is 16 residues long. V dropped 5 bases and J dropped 0; count of bases not matched to a gene: 7. CDR3 nucleotides: TGTGCCAGCAGCAAACTAGCGGAGCCTAGCACAGATACGCAGTATTTT. Residues: CASSKLAEPSTDTQYF.

The genes are TRBV6-5 and TRBJ1-1; D remains unclear. Per the germline V gene, CDR1 is MNHEY and CDR2 is SVGAGI. Between the trimmed V and J ends, which lost 8 bases and 3 bases, there was a span of 16 bases. The length of the CDR3 is 14 residues. The CDR3 nucleotides are TGTGCCAGCCGGTCGAGGTCGCGGGACACTGAAGCTTTCTTT. Its translation is CASRSRSRDTEAFF.

The chain recombines TRBV7-2 with TRBJ1-2, with a weak D call TRBD1 (6 bases). CDR1 is SGHTA, CDR2 FQGNSA, per germline. With 3 bases removed from V and 6 bases from J, the gap between germline ends came to 11 bases. This CDR3 has 13 residues. DNA of the CDR3: TGTGCCAGCAGCTTTGTACAGGGTGATGGCTACACCTTC. It encodes CASSFVQGDGYTF.

V gene TRBV20-1 combines with J gene TRBJ2-1, with D perhaps matching TRBD1 (6 bases). The CDR3 spans 14 residues. The germline CDR1 and CDR2 sequences are DFQATT and SNEGSKA (reference sequence). Trimming removed 3 bases from V and 3 bases from J, with 12 bases in between. This CDR3 is CSARAQGFYNEQFF. CDR3 sequence (DNA): TGCAGTGCTAGGGCACAGGGTTTCTACAATGAGCAGTTCTTC.

This chain links TRBV28 with TRBJ2-3; TRBD1 matches at 8 bases. The CDR3 is made up of 16 amino acids. J gave up 2 bases and V 5 bases, and 9 bases lay outside the gene matches. CDR1 is MDHEN, CDR2 SYDVKM, per germline. The CDR3 nucleotides are TGTGCCAGCAGTCTTGATCCGGACAGGGACACAGATACGCAGTATTTT. It codes for CASSLDPDRDTDTQYF.